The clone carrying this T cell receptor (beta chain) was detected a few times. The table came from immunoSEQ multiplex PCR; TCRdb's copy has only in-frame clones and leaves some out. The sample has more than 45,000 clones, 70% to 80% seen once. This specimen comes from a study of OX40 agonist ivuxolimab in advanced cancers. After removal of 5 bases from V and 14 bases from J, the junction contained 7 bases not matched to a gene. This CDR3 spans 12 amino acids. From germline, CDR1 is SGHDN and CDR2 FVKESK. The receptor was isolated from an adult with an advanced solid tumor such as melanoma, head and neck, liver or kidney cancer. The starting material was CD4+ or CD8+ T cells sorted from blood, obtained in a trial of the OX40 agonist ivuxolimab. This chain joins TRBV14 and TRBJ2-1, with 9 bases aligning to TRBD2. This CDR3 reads CASSGSGRGEFF. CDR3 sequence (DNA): TGTGCCAGCAGCGGTAGCGGGAGAGGAGAGTTCTTC.